Below, one T cell receptor (beta chain) is given with its context. Its specificity is unknown. This sample stems from a study of graft-versus-host responses after intestinal transplantation. As for the study in general: Multivisceral, liver-intestinal, or isolated intestinal transplants were received by the recipients. Each recipient received anti-thymocyte globulin induction, then tacrolimus and steroids for approximately 3 years.

Germline CDR1 and CDR2: SGHRS and YFSETQ. The CDR3 covers 14 residues. Trimming took off 6 bases at V and 2 bases at J, with 14 bases between the two ends. Sequencing used immunoSEQ multiplex PCR; TCRdb keeps in-frame clones, though not all of them. The table records about 97,000 clones, 90% to 95% of them present only once. Study-wide findings and caveats: Elevated graft-versus-host to host-versus-graft clonal ratios in allografts were recorded for patients with graft-donor T cell macrochimerism. Among recipient marrow samples, GvH clones were found; some appeared first in ileum or blood.

The sample here was unstimulated CD4+ T cells sorted from spleen or lymph node cells, taken before transplant. This rearrangement joins TRBV5-1 to TRBJ2-5, with D perhaps matching TRBD2 (6 bases). The source of this sequence is a human donor who was the organ donor for an intestinal transplant. The CDR3 region is CASNAGPGQETQYF. The CDR3 DNA reads as TGCGCCAGCAATGCGGGGCCGGGACAAGAGACCCAGTACTTC.